Presented here are 12 T cell receptor beta chains from one specimen sequenced in a study of T-cell memory formation after mild COVID-19. TCRdb recomputed calls from the 5' RACE reads with MiXCR, one row per CDR3 protein. The table includes 300,000 to 400,000 distinct CDR3 sequences, 15% detected once. The sample taken for sequencing was PBMCs or a T cell subset sorted from them (not recorded which). The receptors were gathered from a man aged 18 to 29 who had mild COVID-19 (a few samples of this study predate the infection). Cell type and time point are not known.

This clonotype was seen more than once but under ten times. The chain uses TRBV7-2 and TRBJ2-7; no definite D call. V was trimmed by 0 bases and J by 5 bases, leaving 8 bases between them. The CDR3 length is 13 residues. Germline V gives CDR1 SGHTA, CDR2 FQGNSA. The CDR3 DNA reads as TGTGCCAGCAGCTTAGCCCCCAGAAACGAGCAGTACTTC. Protein sequence: CASSLAPRNEQYF.

This clonotype was observed many times. J is TRBJ2-5 and V is TRBV4-1; D uncertain. V was trimmed by 1 base and J by 2 bases, leaving 8 bases between them. CDR3 length: 14 residues. Germline CDR1 and CDR2: MGHRA and YSYEKL. This CDR3 reads CASSQVVKQETQYF. CDR3 bases: TGCGCCAGCAGCCAAGTCGTAAAACAAGAGACCCAGTACTTC.

This clonotype was seen ten or more times. The chain links TRBV5-1 to TRBJ2-3, with 9 bases aligning to TRBD1. Per germline, CDR1 SGHRS and CDR2 YFSETQ. Trimming took 0 bases from V and 5 from J; bases not matched to a gene: 1. CDR3 length equals 14 residues. The CDR3 region is CASSLEDRGDTQYF. As DNA, the CDR3 is TGCGCCAGCAGCTTGGAGGACAGGGGAGATACGCAGTATTTT.

The chain employs TRBV12-3 or TRBV12-4 and TRBJ1-2; 7 bases agree with TRBD1. Germline trimming cut 8 bases from V and 8 bases from J; bases unmatched to any gene: 5. The CDR3 has 11 residues. The CDR3 sequence is CASEGAEGYTF. The CDR3 bases are TGTGCCAGCGAGGGGGCTGAGGGCTACACCTTC.

The chain couples TRBV10-3 to TRBJ2-4; either TRBD1 or TRBD2 may supply D (6 bases each). CDR3 size: 14 residues. Germline-derived CDR1 and CDR2 are ENHRY and SYGVKD. The V and J ends lost 4 bases and 1 base respectively, with 8 bases between them. The CDR3 reads CAISGGGAKNIQYF. DNA for the CDR3: TGTGCCATCAGTGGAGGGGGGGCCAAAAACATTCAGTACTTC.

V is TRBV12-3 or TRBV12-4 and J is TRBJ1-4; D possibly corresponds to TRBD1 (6 bases). V dropped 7 bases and J dropped 5 bases, with 11 bases sitting between them. CDR3 length: 13 residues. CDR3 amino acids: CASKGGWNEKLFF. The CDR3, as DNA: TGTGCCAGCAAAGGGGGATGGAATGAAAAACTGTTTTTT.

The chain employs TRBV12-3 or TRBV12-4 and TRBJ2-3; D is perhaps TRBD2 (7 bases). There are 16 residues in the CDR3. Trimming removed 7 bases at V and 4 bases at J, with 21 bases between. The CDR3 DNA follows: TGTGCCAGCATTCCTGTAGGGGGGGAGGGTTCAGATACGCAGTATTTT. Translation gives CASIPVGGEGSDTQYF.

The V and J genes are TRBV4-1 and TRBJ2-7, with 7 bases aligning to TRBD1. The CDR3 loop spans 15 amino acids. Trimming at V came to 0 bases and at J to 3 bases, leaving 5 bases not matched to a gene. CDR1 is MGHRA and CDR2 is YSYEKL in the germline V gene. The CDR3 region is CASSQDRTGSYEQYV. The CDR3 DNA is TGCGCCAGCAGCCAAGATCGGACAGGAAGCTACGAGCAGTACGTC.

In its sample, this clonotype was seen a few times. This chain's CDR3 is CASSTPRGRLRVGYTF. CDR3 nucleotides: TGTGCCAGCAGTACCCCCCGGGGGCGCTTACGAGTTGGCTACACCTTC. This chain connects TRBV6-5 to TRBJ1-2; maybe TRBD1 (6 bases). Germline V gene sequence: CDR1 MNHEY, CDR2 SVGAGI. Trimming cost V 5 bases and J 7 bases, with 23 bases left between them. The CDR3 is 16 residues long.

The gene calls are TRBV6-5 and TRBJ2-3; D remains unclear. The CDR3 covers 13 residues. Germline assignment: CDR1 MNHEY and CDR2 SVGAGI. Trimming shortened V by 0 bases and J by 6 bases, and 7 bases separated the two germline ends. The chain's CDR3 is CASSYSIGDTQYF. The DNA of the CDR3 is TGTGCCAGCAGTTACTCGATTGGCGATACGCAGTATTTT.

There are a few counts of this clonotype. This chain links TRBV6-5 with TRBJ1-5; perhaps TRBD1 as D (5 bases). The CDR3 is made up of 15 amino acids. Germline CDR1 MNHEY, CDR2 SVGAGI. V was shortened by 3 bases and J by 2 bases, with 11 bases between the two germline ends. CDR3 sequence: CASSYSGVGNQPQHF. CDR3 coding DNA: TGTGCCAGCAGTTATTCGGGGGTCGGCAATCAGCCCCAGCATTTT.

The genes are TRBV19 and TRBJ2-1; 10 positions match TRBD2. The CDR3 contains 14 residues. V lost 6 bases to trimming and J lost 6 bases; unmatched junction nucleotides: 5. Germline lookup yields CDR1 LNHDA and CDR2 SQIVND (reference sequence). The CDR3, as DNA: TGTGCCAGTAGCTGGGCTAGCGGGGGCAATGAGCAGTTCTTC. Translating gives CASSWASGGNEQFF.